This section outlines one T cell receptor beta chain sequence together with its context. There are many counts of this clonotype. The antigen this receptor binds is unknown. Per-base quality was not reported, and no clone a single base away is much larger than it. This sample was taken from a study of regulatory T cells in long-lasting Graves disease (dated by TCRdb to about 2021). About the investigation overall: Antithyroid drugs had been taken for less than 3 months by newly diagnosed Graves' disease patients. The study was registered as a clinical trial and conducted in China. Patients with persistent Graves' disease were compared with patients with newly diagnosed Graves' disease using TCR sequencing and RNA sequencing of peripheral blood. A total of some 33 samples were covered by TCR sequencing, comprising some 13 persistent and 20 newly diagnosed Graves' disease patients. Findings and caveats that apply to the study as a whole: Lower TCR Shannon entropy and fewer highly expanded clones were observed in persistent Graves' disease patients than in newly diagnosed patients, which suggested clonal expansion. The authors acknowledged the small sample size as a limitation that may reduce accuracy. More public clonotypes were shared among persistent patients (under 3,000) than among newly diagnosed patients (roughly 1,000). Sequencing and analysis were limited to the TCR beta chain. Because the primary lesion, thyroid tissue, could not be accessed, the study looked at peripheral blood alone. Preferential use of TRBV28, TRBJ1-2 and TRBJ2-5 was observed in persistent disease, whereas TRBV20-1 and TRBJ2-1 were favored in newly diagnosed disease.

The CDR3 measures 15 amino acids from cysteine to phenylalanine. The DNA shown is the 45-base CDR3, in frame from base 1. V lost 7 bases and J lost 4 bases, and the count of bases not matched to a germline gene is 10. What the time point label conveys for this sample: newly diagnosed GD, antithyroid drugs for less than 3 months. For both TCR sequencing and RNA sequencing, RNA was extracted from PBMCs in TRIzol. The diagnosis of Graves' disease followed American Thyroid Association guidelines. The patients came from an endocrinology department in Xi'an, China. From each patient, around 9 milliliters of peripheral blood was collected into an EDTA anticoagulant tube. Ficoll Paque Plus density gradient separation was used to isolate PBMCs, and no further T cell sorting was performed. RNA quality was checked with an Agilent 2100 Bioanalyzer and agarose gel, and concentration with a NanoDrop 2000. The library relied on multiplex PCR. Reads for this sample came from an Illumina HiSeq 4000. iRepertoire HTBI primers and Arm-PCR amplification of CDR3 regions were used to construct TCR beta libraries. Gel purification was performed on PCR products prior to sequencing. The original pipeline was this. A total of around 59 TRBV and under 15 TRBJ segments were identified across samples and were used for gene usage analysis of CDR3 amino acid clonotypes. COPE and FqMerger were used to merge the filtered high-quality paired reads into contigs. Contigs were aligned with BLAST to IMGT TRBV, TRBD and TRBJ reference genes, and CDR3 was defined per IMGT. Highly expanded clones were defined as clonotypes with a frequency above 0.1%. Shannon entropy was used to measure repertoire diversity, and the Gini coefficient was used to measure V-J evenness. A clonotype was considered public if more than one individual shared it. Using fastp trimming at Q25 and MiXCR clonotype assembly, TCRdb reanalyzed the public sequencing data and kept in-frame beta chains. Identical CDR3 proteins give one entry, which carries the most common genes and DNA. These V and J calls originate from TCRdb's pipeline instead of the authors' own analysis. Across this sample there are roughly 440,000 distinct CDR3 sequences, with about a sixth seen only once. Around 23% of the sample belongs to the ten largest clones.

These sequences were also reported in another study, on T cells in Graves' hyperthyroidism and ophthalmopathy. The second study's paper adds: Graves' hyperthyroidism was defined as stable when no progression to ophthalmopathy occurred over 18 months of follow-up. Hyperthyroidism patients were newly diagnosed, with disease duration under 2 months, and aged 18 to 65 years. The study excluded patients with uncontrolled infections, other autoimmune diseases, pregnancy or lactation. Diagnoses were established on the basis of clinical symptoms, serum thyroxine and TRAb, thyroid ultrasound, and orbital computed tomography. The TCR CDR3 was subjected to a first round of RT-PCR using the HTBI primer set and the Qiagen OneStep RT-PCR kit. Blood samples also contained most of the expanded thyroid clonotypes (frequency above 0.001), which suggests that blood repertoires may reflect thyroid immune responses. In cross-validation, a model built on a 13 V-J signature told ophthalmopathy apart from stable hyperthyroidism with about 90% sensitivity and about 81% specificity, and in testing the same model reached 80%/75%. In validation, the model predicted progression to ophthalmopathy with 60% to 71% sensitivity and roughly 75% specificity, a median of approximately 6.5 months before onset. To identify distinguishing TCR V-J signatures, a discovery cohort of around 98 patients was used, comprising some 45 with Graves' ophthalmopathy and some 60 with stable Graves' hyperthyroidism. Prospective prediction of ophthalmopathy was tested in an independent validation cohort consisting of 18 hyperthyroidism patients and more than 15 patients who later progressed to ophthalmopathy. The 95 to 100 discovery patients were randomly divided into training and test sets at a 7:3 ratio. In addition, the study compared T-cell repertoires in thyroid tissue and in blood from several Graves' hyperthyroidism patients. Following sampling, methimazole starting at 30 mg daily was given to hyperthyroidism patients, and high-dose intravenous methylprednisolone was given to ophthalmopathy patients. Libraries were constructed in a second round of multiplex PCR, after which size selection and purification were carried out. Paired-end sequencing of the libraries was performed with 100 bp reads on an Illumina HiSeq2000. Raw data were processed with SOAPnuke, discarding reads with adapters, uncalled bases, mean Phred below 15, or no exact constant-primer or identifier match. High-quality paired reads were merged using COPE v1.2.5, and each unique nucleotide sequence was defined as a clonotype. MiTCR v1.1 was used to align clonotypes to the IMGT TRBV, TRBD and TRBJ reference segments. Analysis was restricted to V-J combinations with a frequency above 0.0001, which covered over 98% of repertoires. The TCS score was defined as F50 (clonal expansion) divided by E x V (chaos), with BLOSUM62-based TCRdist calculated between CDR3 peptides within each V-J. Welch's t-statistics and random forest reduced approximately 520 V-J features to 13, which were used in a naive Bayes classifier (R e1071). No statistical method was used to fix the sample size in advance, and group allocation was not hidden from the investigators. According to the paper, TCR Vbeta CDR3 sequencing was carried out on about 140 peripheral blood samples, which came from 40 to 45 ophthalmopathy, around 74 hyperthyroidism and around 17 progressor patients.

The rearranged chain carries TRBV12-3 or TRBV12-4 and TRBJ2-1, with TRBD2 identical over 7 junction bases. The TCR originated in a woman aged 18-30 years with Graves disease. Donor details come from another sample of the same person, matched by shared clones. The sample in question was peripheral blood mononuclear cells (PBMCs), obtained at new diagnosis, from a patient treated with antithyroid drugs. The CDR3 region: CASTWYLAVYNEQFF. The DNA sequence follows: TGTGCCAGCACTTGGTACCTAGCGGTTTACAATGAGCAGTTCTTC.